This T cell receptor (beta chain) originates from a study of beta chain features in type 1 diabetes (dated by TCRdb to the late 2010s). Background for the entire study: Mean age, gender distribution, total cell number and subset yield did not differ between patients and healthy donors. A total of roughly 110 million sorted cells were examined across all samples, and the number of cells per subset was strongly correlated with RNA yield. The study compared TCRB repertoires of sorted circulating CD4+ T cell subsets between recently diagnosed type 1 diabetes patients and matched healthy donors. Whereas all 28 donors provided naive and central memory subsets, regulatory and stem cell-like memory subsets were isolated from just 8 patients and about 8 healthy donors.

The entire isolated RNA was reverse transcribed using the High Capacity cDNA Reverse Transcription Kit, and thus expressed TCRB transcripts were sequenced. Deep immunoSEQ sequencing was performed on naive, central memory and regulatory T cell samples, with an average of approximately 4 million total reads per sample. Sorted cells were lysed in RLT buffer, and RNA was extracted using DNase-treated RNeasy Micro or Mini kits according to cell number. Each cell subset was processed on its own to prevent cross-contamination, while patient and healthy donor samples were processed together. TCRB sequences were amplified from cDNA with the immunoSEQ multiplex PCR, producing 87-bp fragments spanning the CDR3 region. Sequencing of the amplicons was performed on the Illumina HiSeq platform. The authors processed their data as follows. PCR bias was corrected computationally using synthetic template baselines, and reads within Hamming distance 2 were collapsed, with unmergeable singletons discarded. Reads were aligned against IMGT to assign V, D and J genes, CDR3 length and insertions or deletions at six rearrangement sites. Within each subset, clonotype counts were normalized to sorted cell number, after which true diversity and Gini coefficients were computed with the tcR R package. The overlap coefficient, calculated on TCRB nucleotide sequences, was used to quantify repertoire sharing. Out-of-frame TCRB sequences from naive cells were analyzed to stand in for the pre-selection repertoire. Drawn from immuneACCESS, this table holds only the in-frame rearrangements with V and J called that TCRdb kept. Clones are partly lost; checked studies trace under half to an unresolved V gene and leave the rest unexplained. The V and J calls and clone size were taken over from that table, and D and trimming were inferred from the DNA. The sample table records about 930,000 clones; roughly a sixth of these occur just once. The top ten clones comprise 0.02% to 0.03% of the sample.

Points on this clone: Its binding antigen is unknown. No base qualities exist here, and no much larger clone lies one base off it.

From each donor, a single peripheral blood sample of about 100 mL on average was drawn into heparinised tubes. A BD FACSAria II was used to sort naive, central memory, regulatory and stem cell-like memory CD4+ T cells with a panel that included CD45RO, CCR7, CD25, CD127, CD95 and CD27. All sorted populations exceeded 95% purity. PBMCs were isolated right away by Lymphoprep density gradient centrifugation and were stained directly, without culture. Samples were stained and sorted in pairs, with one healthy donor and one patient per experiment, so that batch effects were minimized. Trimming takes 5 bases off V and 7 bases off J; junction bases not matched to a gene: 6. Counted from cysteine to phenylalanine, this CDR3 has 14 amino acids. The kept DNA is CDR3 alone, 42 bases in frame from the first base. CDR1 and CDR2, looked up from the germline V gene, are SGHTA and FQGTGA. What the authors observed across the whole study: Sequencing cDNA rather than genomic DNA could over-represent highly expressing activated cells, although activation and CD3 levels did not differ between groups. PCR might favor shorter templates, but patient and control samples were amplified and corrected together, so any skew would affect both groups equally. In all four CD4+ subsets, TCRB CDR3 length was moderately but significantly shorter in type 1 diabetes patients. Because small numbers of individuals were included in the HLA sub-analyses, any influence of HLA type on TCRB rearrangement was left unresolved. The naive, central memory and regulatory TCRB repertoires appeared to resemble one another more closely among patients than among healthy donors. At VDJ recombination sites, type 1 diabetes patients had fewer insertions and more deleted nucleotides, which implies abnormalities in thymic rearrangement.

The V and J segments used are TRBV7-3 and TRBJ2-7, with TRBD2 identical over 12 junction bases. This sequence originates from a woman between 18 and 30 years old in good health. The sequencing input was naive CD4+ T cells from blood. What this sample's cell subset or site label stands for: true naive CD4+ T cells. The CDR3 region: CASSQTSGRREQYF. The DNA sequence is TGTGCCAGCAGCCAGACTAGCGGGAGACGAGAGCAGTACTTC.